The 10 T cell receptor beta chains reported below all come from one sample, sequenced in a study of T cell repertoires in cytomegalovirus infection. Via MiXCR, TCRdb re-called the reads, giving one row per CDR3 protein. The repertoire holds over 300,000 distinct CDR3 sequences, with approximately 9.5% as singletons. Source material: PBMCs. These receptors came from a human donor in good health (CMV status not recorded). Some clones in this sample may be carry-over from other donors' samples.

This clonotype appeared many times. The chain couples TRBV7-2 to TRBJ2-4; 9 nucleotides agree with TRBD2. The CDR3 is 14 residues long. Germline CDR1 is SGHTA and CDR2 is FQGNSA. V lost 6 bases to trimming and J lost 6 bases; unmatched junction nucleotides: 6. CDR3 coding DNA: TGTGCCAGCAGGCCGGGACTAGCAGGAAACATTCAGTACTTC. Translating it yields CASRPGLAGNIQYF.

This clonotype was detected many times. The chain employs TRBV7-6 and TRBJ2-2, with TRBD1 matching over 8 bases. With 0 bases clipped from V and 5 bases from J, the junction kept 5 bases outside the gene matches. The CDR3 has 16 amino acids. Per the germline V gene, CDR1 is SGHVS and CDR2 is FNYEAQ. The CDR3 is CASSLARTGSTGELFF. The DNA of the CDR3 is TGTGCCAGCAGCTTAGCTCGGACAGGGAGTACCGGGGAGCTGTTTTTT.

The chain uses TRBV6-6 and TRBJ1-1; TRBD1 is a possible D gene (5 bases). There are 16 residues in the CDR3. Germline assignment: CDR1 MNHNY and CDR2 SVGAGI (reference sequence). V was shortened by 3 bases and J by 5 bases, with 19 bases between the two germline ends. Here the CDR3 DNA reads TGTGCCAGCAGTTATGAGGGGACGCCTGGGTGGACTGAAGCTTTCTTT. It encodes CASSYEGTPGWTEAFF.

The sample holds many counts of this clonotype. The V gene is TRBV7-8, the J gene TRBJ2-2, with TRBD1 matching over 8 bases. Unmatched junction bases numbered 12, after V lost 5 bases and J lost 7 bases. CDR3 length: 16 residues. Per the germline V gene, CDR1 is SGHVS and CDR2 is FQNEAQ. CDR3 residues: CASSPDRGRGNGELFF. The CDR3 coding sequence is TGTGCCAGCAGCCCTGACAGGGGAAGAGGCAACGGGGAGCTGTTTTTT. Together with reference TRBV7-8 and TRBJ2-2, the CDR3 gives the full variable domain: GAGVSQSPRYKVAKRGQDVALRCDPISGHVSLFWYQQALGQGPEFLTYFQNEAQLDKSGLPSDRFFAERPEGSVSTLKIQRTQQEDSAVYLCASSPDRGRGNGELFFGEGSRLTVL.

This clonotype was recorded at least ten times. This sequence joins TRBV7-3 and TRBJ2-5; 12 nucleotides match TRBD2. The CDR3 is made up of 15 amino acids. Germline loops: CDR1 SGHTA, CDR2 FQGTGA. The J segment lost 3 bases and the V segment lost 5 bases, leaving 4 bases of the junction unmatched. This chain's CDR3 is CASSPGLAGKETQYF. The DNA for the CDR3 is TGTGCCAGCAGCCCAGGACTAGCGGGGAAAGAGACCCAGTACTTC. Based on the CDR3 plus reference TRBV7-3 and TRBJ2-5, the full variable domain is GAGVSQTPSNKVTEKGKYVELRCDPISGHTALYWYRQSLGQGPEFLIYFQGTGAADDSGLPNDRFFAVRPEGSVSTLKIQRTERGDSAVYLCASSPGLAGKETQYFGPGTRLLVL.

This clonotype was counted ten times or more. V gene TRBV12-3 or TRBV12-4 combines with J gene TRBJ1-5, with TRBD1 identical over 8 bases. The CDR3 has 14 amino acids. The ends lost 5 bases at V and 6 bases at J; junction bases unmatched: 6. CDR3 sequence: CASSLTGESQPQHF. CDR3 coding DNA: TGTGCCAGCAGTCTGACAGGGGAAAGTCAGCCCCAGCATTTT.

The rearrangement uses TRBV6-5 and TRBJ2-5; TRBD1 might be the D (6 bases). V was cut by 4 bases and J by 6 bases, with 9 bases left in between. This CDR3 is built from 12 residues. CDR1 and CDR2 from the germline V gene are MNHEY and SVGAGI. In DNA form, the CDR3 reads TGTGCCAGCAGTTTTGGGGGCCAGACCCAGTACTTC. Translated: CASSFGGQTQYF.

This clonotype has only a few counts. The chain recombines TRBV20-1 with TRBJ2-1; tentatively, D is TRBD2 (5 bases). This CDR3 has 14 residues. Germline CDR1 and CDR2: DFQATT and SNEGSKA (reference sequence). Trimming pared 0 bases from V and 9 bases from J, leaving 15 bases between. CDR3 bases: TGCAGTGCTAGAGATCCTCGGGGATTTATTGAGCAGTTCTTC. Its protein is CSARDPRGFIEQFF.

This clonotype turned up a few times. V is TRBV20-1 and J is TRBJ2-3; 12 bases agree with TRBD2. Germline loops: CDR1 DFQATT, CDR2 SNEGSKA (reference sequence). The CDR3 is 16 residues long. V dropped 3 bases and J dropped 3; count of bases not matched to a gene: 7. Here the CDR3 reads CSASLAGTSGTDTQYF. CDR3 nucleotides: TGCAGTGCTAGCTTAGCCGGGACTAGCGGGACAGATACGCAGTATTTT.

The CDR3 DNA reads TGCGCCAGCAGCCACAAGACTAGCAGCGAGCAGTACTTC. It translates to CASSHKTSSEQYF. V is TRBV4-3 and J is TRBJ2-7, with 7 bases that match TRBD2. J was trimmed by 6 bases and V by 3 bases; bases with no gene match: 5. This CDR3 has 13 residues. Germline CDR1 and CDR2: LGHNA and YSLEER.